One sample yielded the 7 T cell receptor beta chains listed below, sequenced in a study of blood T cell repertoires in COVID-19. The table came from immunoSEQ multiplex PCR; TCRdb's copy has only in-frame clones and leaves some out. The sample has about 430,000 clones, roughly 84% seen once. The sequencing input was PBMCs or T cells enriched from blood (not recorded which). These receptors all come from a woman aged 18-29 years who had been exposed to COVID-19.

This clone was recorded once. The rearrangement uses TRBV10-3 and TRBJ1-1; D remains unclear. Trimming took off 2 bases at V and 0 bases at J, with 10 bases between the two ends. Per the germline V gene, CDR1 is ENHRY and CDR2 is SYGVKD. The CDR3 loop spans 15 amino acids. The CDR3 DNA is TGTGCCATCAGTGAGGGAGGTTTAATGAACACTGAAGCTTTCTTT. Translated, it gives CAISEGGLMNTEAFF.

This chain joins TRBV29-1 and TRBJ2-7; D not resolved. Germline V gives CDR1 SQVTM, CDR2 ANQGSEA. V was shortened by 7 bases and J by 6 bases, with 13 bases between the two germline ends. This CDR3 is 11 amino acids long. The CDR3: CSAKLTGEQYF. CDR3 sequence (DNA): TGCAGCGCAAAGCTAACGGGCGAGCAGTACTTC.

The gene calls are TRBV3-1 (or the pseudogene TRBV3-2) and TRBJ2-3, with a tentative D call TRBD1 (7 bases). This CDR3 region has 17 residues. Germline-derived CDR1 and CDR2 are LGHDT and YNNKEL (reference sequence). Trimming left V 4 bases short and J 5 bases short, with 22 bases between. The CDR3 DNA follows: TGTGCCAGCAGCCGGGCTACAGGGGTACTGGGGGGAGATACGCAGTATTTT. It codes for CASSRATGVLGGDTQYF.

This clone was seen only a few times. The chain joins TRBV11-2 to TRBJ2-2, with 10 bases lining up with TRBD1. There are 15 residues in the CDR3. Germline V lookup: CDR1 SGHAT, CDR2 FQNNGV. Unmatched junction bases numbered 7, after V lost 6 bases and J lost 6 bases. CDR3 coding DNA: TGTGCCAGCAGGCTCCCGGGACAGGGGTCCGGGGAGCTGTTTTTT. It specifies CASRLPGQGSGELFF.

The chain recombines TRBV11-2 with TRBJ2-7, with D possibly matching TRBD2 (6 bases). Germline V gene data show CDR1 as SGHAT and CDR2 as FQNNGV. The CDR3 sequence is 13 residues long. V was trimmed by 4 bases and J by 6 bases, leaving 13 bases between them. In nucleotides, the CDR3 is TGTGCCAGCAGCTCAACGGGAGTGTCCGAGCAGTACTTC. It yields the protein CASSSTGVSEQYF.

The CDR3 DNA reads TGTGCCGGGGGGGATACCCGGATCGAGCAGTACTTC. Translated, it gives CAGGDTRIEQYF. This chain uses TRBV2 with TRBJ2-7, with 7 bases aligning to TRBD2. The V gene end was trimmed by 11 bases and the J gene end by 6 bases; junction bases not matched to a gene: 10. Germline assignment: CDR1 SNHLY and CDR2 FYNNEI. The CDR3 covers 12 residues. Using reference TRBV2 and TRBJ2-7 for the parts outside the CDR3, the full variable domain is EPEVTQTPSHQVTQMGQEVILRCVPISNHLYFYWYRQILGQKVEFLVSFYNNEISEKSEIFDDQFSVERPDGSNFTLKIRSTKLEDSAMYFCAGGDTRIEQYFGPGTRLTVT.

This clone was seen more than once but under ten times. The chain's CDR3 is CASSGGLAGGPNTGELFF. The CDR3, as DNA: TGTGCCAGCAGTGGCGGACTAGCGGGGGGGCCCAACACCGGGGAGCTGTTTTTT. J is TRBJ2-2 and V is TRBV2; 15 bases fit TRBD2. The V and J ends lost 4 bases and 2 bases, in that order; junction bases with no gene match: 5. CDR3 length equals 18 residues. The germline V gene encodes CDR1 SNHLY and CDR2 FYNNEI.